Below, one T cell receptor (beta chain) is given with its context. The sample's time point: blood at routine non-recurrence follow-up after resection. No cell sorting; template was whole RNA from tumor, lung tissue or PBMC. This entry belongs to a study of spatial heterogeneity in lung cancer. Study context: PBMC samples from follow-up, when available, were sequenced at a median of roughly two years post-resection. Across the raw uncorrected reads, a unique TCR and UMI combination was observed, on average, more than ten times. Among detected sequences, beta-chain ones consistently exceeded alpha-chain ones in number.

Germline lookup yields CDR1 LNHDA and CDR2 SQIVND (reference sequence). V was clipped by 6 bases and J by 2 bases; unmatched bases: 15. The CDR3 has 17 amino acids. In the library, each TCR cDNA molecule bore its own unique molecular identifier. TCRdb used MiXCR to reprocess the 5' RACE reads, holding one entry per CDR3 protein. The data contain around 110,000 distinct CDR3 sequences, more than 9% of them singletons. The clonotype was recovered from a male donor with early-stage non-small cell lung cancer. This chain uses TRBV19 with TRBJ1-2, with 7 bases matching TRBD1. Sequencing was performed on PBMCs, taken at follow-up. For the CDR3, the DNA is TGTGCCAGTAGCCTACAGGGGACCGCACCCCTCAACTATGGCTACACCTTC. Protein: CASSLQGTAPLNYGYTF.